Given below is one T cell receptor beta chain in context. Antigen: not known. cDNA serving as the sequencing template came from extracted, reverse transcribed RNA. Profiled with immunoSEQ multiplex PCR; TCRdb holds only in-frame clones, not every one. The top ten hold about 1.3% of the sample, which has 150,000 to 200,000 clones, just under 65% seen once. CDR1 and CDR2 (germline): SGHTS, YDEGEE. Trimming took 1 base from V and 2 from J, leaving 0 bases between them. CDR3 size: 11 residues. The data are from a study of CD8+ T cells in alopecia areata. Overall study: Twice a day, 5 to 10 mg of oral tofacitinib was administered to treated patients. General study findings and limits: Researchers report lesional scalp, most notably alopecia totalis/universalis, outstripped normal scalp in clonality.

As for treatment: oral pan-JAK inhibitor, 5-10 mg twice daily. Sequencing used CD4+ T cells sorted from blood, obtained around week 50, from a patient treated with tofacitinib. The chain couples TRBV5-8 to TRBJ2-5; no clear D. The sequence was collected from a human donor with alopecia areata. Here the CDR3 DNA reads TGTGCCAGCAGCTTGCAAGAGACCCAGTACTTC. Residues: CASSLQETQYF.